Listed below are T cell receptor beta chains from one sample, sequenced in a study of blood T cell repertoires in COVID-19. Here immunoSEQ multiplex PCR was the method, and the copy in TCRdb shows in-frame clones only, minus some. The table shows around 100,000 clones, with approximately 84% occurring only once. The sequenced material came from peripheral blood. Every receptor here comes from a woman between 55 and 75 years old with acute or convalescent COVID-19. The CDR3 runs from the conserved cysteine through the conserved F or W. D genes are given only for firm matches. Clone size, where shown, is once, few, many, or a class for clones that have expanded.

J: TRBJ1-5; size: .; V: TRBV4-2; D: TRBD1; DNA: TGTGCCAGCAGCCAAGATCGGACAGGGGATAGCAATCAGCCCCAGCATTTT; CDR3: CASSQDRTGDSNQPQHF
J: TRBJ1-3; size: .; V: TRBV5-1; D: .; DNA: TGCGCCAGCAGCTTGAACGTACAGGGATCTGGAAACACCATATATTTT; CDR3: CASSLNVQGSGNTIYF
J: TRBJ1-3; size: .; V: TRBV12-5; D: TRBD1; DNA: TGTGCTAGCCACCGGGACAGGGGGCTATTAGTTGGAAACACCATATATTTT; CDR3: CASHRDRGLLVGNTIYF
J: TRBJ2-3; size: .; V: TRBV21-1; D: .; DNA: TGTGCCAGCAGCAAGGGTTGGAAGGGTGGAGACGGCGCTGGGAAACTAGACCCCGATACGCAGTATTTT; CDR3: CASSKGWKGGDGAGKLDPDTQYF
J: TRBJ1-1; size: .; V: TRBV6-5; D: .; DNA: TGTGCCAGCAGTTACTCGAGAGGAGTCACTGAAGCTTTCTTT; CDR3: CASSYSRGVTEAFF
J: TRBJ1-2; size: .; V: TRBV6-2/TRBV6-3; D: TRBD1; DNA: TGTGCCAGCAGTTCCCCGACAGGGGGCCGTGGCTACACCTTC; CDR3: CASSSPTGGRGYTF
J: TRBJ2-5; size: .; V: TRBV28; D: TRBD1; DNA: TGTGCCAGCAGTCGACAGGGGGGGCCCAGGGAGACCCAGTACTTC; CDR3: CASSRQGGPRETQYF
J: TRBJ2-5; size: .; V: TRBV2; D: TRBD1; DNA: TGTGCCAGCAACCTACAGGGGGCCGGGGAGACCCAGTACTTC; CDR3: CASNLQGAGETQYF
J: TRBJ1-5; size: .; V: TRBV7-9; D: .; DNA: TGTGCCAGCAGCTTAGGTGCGGGGAATCAGCCCCAGCATTTT; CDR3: CASSLGAGNQPQHF
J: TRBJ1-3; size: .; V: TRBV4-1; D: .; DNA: TGCGCCAGCAGCCAAGAAAGGACACACTCTGGAAACACCATATATTTT; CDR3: CASSQERTHSGNTIYF
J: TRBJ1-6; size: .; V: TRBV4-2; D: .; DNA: TGTGCCAGCAGCCAAGATCGGGGGGCCAGTTCACCCCTCCACTTT; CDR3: CASSQDRGASSPLHF
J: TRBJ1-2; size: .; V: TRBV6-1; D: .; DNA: TGTGCCAGCAGTGAAACGGCGGATTATGGCTACACCTTC; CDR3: CASSETADYGYTF
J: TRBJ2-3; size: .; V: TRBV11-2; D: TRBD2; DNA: TGTGCCAGCAGCTTATTAGGGCGGGAGAGCACAGATACGCAGTATTTT; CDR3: CASSLLGRESTDTQYF
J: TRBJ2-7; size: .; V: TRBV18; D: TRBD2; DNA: TGTGCCAGCTCACCCGGACTAGCGGATAGCGAGCAGTACTTC; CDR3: CASSPGLADSEQYF
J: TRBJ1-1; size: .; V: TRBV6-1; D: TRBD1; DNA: TGTGCCAGCAGTGAAAGGGGACAGGGTGAAGCTTTCTTT; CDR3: CASSERGQGEAFF
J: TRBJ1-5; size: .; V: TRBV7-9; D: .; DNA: TGTGCCAGCAGCCTGGCGTCAGGGAAGGGTCAGCCCCAGCATTTT; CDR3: CASSLASGKGQPQHF
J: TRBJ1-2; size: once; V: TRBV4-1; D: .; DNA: TGCGCCAGCAGCCAAGATCAGGTTAGTCCCTACACCTTC; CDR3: CASSQDQVSPYTF
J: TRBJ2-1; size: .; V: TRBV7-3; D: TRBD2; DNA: TGTGCCAGCAGCTTAGAAGGGGAGGGATGGAATGAGCAGTTCTTC; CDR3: CASSLEGEGWNEQFF
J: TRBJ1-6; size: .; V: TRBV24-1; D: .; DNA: TGTGCCACCAGTGATTTGCAGGCCGGGAATAATTCACCCCTCCACTTT; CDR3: CATSDLQAGNNSPLHF
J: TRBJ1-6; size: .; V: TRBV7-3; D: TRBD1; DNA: TGTGCCAGCAGCTTAACGGGGGACAGGGGAAATTCACCCCTCCACTTT; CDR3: CASSLTGDRGNSPLHF
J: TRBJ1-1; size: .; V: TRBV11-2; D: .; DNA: TGTGCCAGCAGCTCATCGGGGGGGCAGTTAGAAGCTTTCTTT; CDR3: CASSSSGGQLEAFF
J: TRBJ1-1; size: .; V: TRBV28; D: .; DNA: TGTGCCAGCGGTGGGCAGGGGTGGGCTGAAGCTTTCTTT; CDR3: CASGGQGWAEAFF
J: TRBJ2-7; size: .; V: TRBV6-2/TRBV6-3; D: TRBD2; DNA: TGTGCCAGCAGTACAAGGAGCGGGGGCCCCCTCATCTCGGAGGAGCAGTACTTC; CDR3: CASSTRSGGPLISEEQYF
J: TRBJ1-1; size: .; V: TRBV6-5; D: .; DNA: TGTGCCACGGGGAGGAGGGATACGAACACTGAAGCTTTCTTT; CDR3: CATGRRDTNTEAFF
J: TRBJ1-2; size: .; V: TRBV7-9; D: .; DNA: TGTGCCAGCAGCCCCTCTCATGAGGCCTATGGCTACACCTTC; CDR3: CASSPSHEAYGYTF
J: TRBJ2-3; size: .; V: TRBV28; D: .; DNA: TGTGCCAGCAGTCCCCCAAAGCCCCGCACAGATACGCAGTATTTT; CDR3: CASSPPKPRTDTQYF
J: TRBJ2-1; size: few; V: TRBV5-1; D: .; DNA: TGCGCCAGCAGCTTTGGAGACAGATCCTACAATGAGCAGTTCTTC; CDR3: CASSFGDRSYNEQFF
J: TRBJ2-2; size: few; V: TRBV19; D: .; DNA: TGTGCCAGCCGAAGCGGAGGGGCAGGCGGGGAGCTGTTTTTT; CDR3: CASRSGGAGGELFF
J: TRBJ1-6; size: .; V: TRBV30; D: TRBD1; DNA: TGTGCCTGGGCGATTGACAGGGGGCTGTCACCCCTCCACTTT; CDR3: CAWAIDRGLSPLHF
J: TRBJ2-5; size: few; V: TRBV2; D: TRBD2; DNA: TGTGCCAGCAGCCCGGGACTAGGAACAGAGACCCAGTACTTC; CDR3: CASSPGLGTETQYF
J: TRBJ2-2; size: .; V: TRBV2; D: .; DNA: TGTGCCAGCAGTGAAGCTAGGGGGGGCCGCAACGCCGGGGAGCTGTTTTTT; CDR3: CASSEARGGRNAGELFF
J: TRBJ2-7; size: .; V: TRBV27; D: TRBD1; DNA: TGTGCCAGCAGTTTAGGACAGGGACGCGTGGAGTACTTC; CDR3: CASSLGQGRVEYF
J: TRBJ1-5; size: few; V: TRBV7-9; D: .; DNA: TGTGCCAGCAGCCATGACAGAGATCAGCCCCAGCATTTT; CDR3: CASSHDRDQPQHF
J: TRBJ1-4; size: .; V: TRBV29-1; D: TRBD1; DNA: TGCAGCGTCGAGACAGGGGATGTTGAAAAACTGTTTTTT; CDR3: CSVETGDVEKLFF
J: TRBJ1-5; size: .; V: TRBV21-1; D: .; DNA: TGTGCCAGCAGCACCCCGGGGGGGGATTATAGCAATCAGCCCCAGCATTTT; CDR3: CASSTPGGDYSNQPQHF
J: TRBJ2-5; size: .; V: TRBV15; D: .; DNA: TGTGCCACCAGCACCGTATACACAGAGACCCAGTACTTC; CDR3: CATSTVYTETQYF
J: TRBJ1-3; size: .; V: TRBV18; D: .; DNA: TGTGCCAGCTCACCAGTTCCAGGTCCTGGAAACACCATATATTTT; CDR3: CASSPVPGPGNTIYF
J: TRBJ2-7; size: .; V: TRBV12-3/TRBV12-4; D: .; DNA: TGTGCCAGCAGGTCAACGGGGGAGCAGTACTTC; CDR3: CASRSTGEQYF
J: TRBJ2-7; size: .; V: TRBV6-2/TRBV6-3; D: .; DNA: TGTGCCACCAGTTCCGGTTTCGAGCAGTACTTC; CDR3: CATSSGFEQYF
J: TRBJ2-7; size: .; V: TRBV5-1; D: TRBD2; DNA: TGCGCCAGCAGCTTGGAGGCTAGCGGGGGGGTCTCCTACGAGCAGTACTTC; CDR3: CASSLEASGGVSYEQYF
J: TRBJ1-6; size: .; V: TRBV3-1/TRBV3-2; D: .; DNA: TGTGCCAGCAGCCAAAGTCCGACGGGGGTTACCTATAATTCACCCCTCCACTTT; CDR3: CASSQSPTGVTYNSPLHF
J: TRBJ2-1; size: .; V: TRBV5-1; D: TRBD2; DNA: TGCGCCAGCAGCTTGGTGGTTGCGGGGGGAAACAATGAGCAGTTCTTC; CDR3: CASSLVVAGGNNEQFF
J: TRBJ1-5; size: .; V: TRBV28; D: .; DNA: TGTGCCAGCAGAACAGGGTTTTTTAAGGTTCAGCCCCAGCATTTT; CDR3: CASRTGFFKVQPQHF
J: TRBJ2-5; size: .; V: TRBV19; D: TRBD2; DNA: TGTGCCAGTAGTACCTCCGGGGGGGTGGAGACCCAGTACTTC; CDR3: CASSTSGGVETQYF
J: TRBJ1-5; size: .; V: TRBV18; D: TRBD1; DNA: TGTGCCAGCTCCTCGGACAGGGGGTTTCAGCCCCAGCATTTT; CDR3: CASSSDRGFQPQHF
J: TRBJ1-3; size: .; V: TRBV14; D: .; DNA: TGTGCCAGCAGCCAAGTAGGGGCGGGGGGCTGGTTTGGAAACACCATATATTTT; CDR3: CASSQVGAGGWFGNTIYF
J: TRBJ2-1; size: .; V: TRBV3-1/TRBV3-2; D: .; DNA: TGTGCCAGCAGCCGCGATAGCGGCTCATTCAATGAGCAGTTCTTC; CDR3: CASSRDSGSFNEQFF
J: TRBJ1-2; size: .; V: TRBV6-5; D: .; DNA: TGTGCCAGCAGTCAGAGAGCATTGAGGAACTATGGCTACACCTTC; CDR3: CASSQRALRNYGYTF
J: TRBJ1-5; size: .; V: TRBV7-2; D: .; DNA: TGTGCCAGCAGCTTATACAGGGATCAGCCCCAGCATTTT; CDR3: CASSLYRDQPQHF
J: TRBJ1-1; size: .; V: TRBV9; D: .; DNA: TGTGCCAGCAGCGTAGAAGGACAGAACACTGAAGCTTTCTTT; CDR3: CASSVEGQNTEAFF
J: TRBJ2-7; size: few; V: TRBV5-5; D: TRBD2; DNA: TGTGCCAGCAGCAGAGCTAGCGGGGGGACCCCCTACGAGCAGTACTTC; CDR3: CASSRASGGTPYEQYF
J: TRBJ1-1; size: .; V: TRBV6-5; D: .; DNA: TGTGCCAGCAGTTACGATGGGAGGGTCACTGAAGCTTTCTTT; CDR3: CASSYDGRVTEAFF
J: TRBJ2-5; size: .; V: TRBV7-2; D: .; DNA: TGTGCCAGCAGCTTAGTTGATCGCCGGGGGACCCAGTACTTC; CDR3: CASSLVDRRGTQYF
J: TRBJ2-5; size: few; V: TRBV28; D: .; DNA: TGTGCCAGCAGTTTAATATGGGGCAGAGAAGAGACCCAGTACTTC; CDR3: CASSLIWGREETQYF
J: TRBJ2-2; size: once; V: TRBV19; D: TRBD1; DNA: TGTGCCAGTAGTACCCGGGACAGGGGATCTGCGAACACCGGGGAGCTGTTTTTT; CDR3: CASSTRDRGSANTGELFF
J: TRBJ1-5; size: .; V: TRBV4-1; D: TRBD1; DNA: TGCGCCAGCAGCTACGACAGGGGGAGCAATCAGCCCCAGCATTTT; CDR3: CASSYDRGSNQPQHF
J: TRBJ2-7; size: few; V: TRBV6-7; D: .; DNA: TGTGCCAGCACCAAAAGGAGAATAAGCTCCTACGAGCAGTACTTC; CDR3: CASTKRRISSYEQYF
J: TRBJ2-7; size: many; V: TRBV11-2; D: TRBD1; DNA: TGTGCCAGCAGACCAGGGGGTCGGACTTCCGAGCAGTACTTC; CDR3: CASRPGGRTSEQYF
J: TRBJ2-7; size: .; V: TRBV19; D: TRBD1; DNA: TGTGCCAGTAGTTCTCGACAGGGGTTCATCGAGCAGTACTTC; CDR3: CASSSRQGFIEQYF
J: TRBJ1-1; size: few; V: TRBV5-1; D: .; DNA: TGCGCCAGCAGCTTGCAAGGAGGACGGATAATGGCTGAAGCTTTCTTT; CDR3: CASSLQGGRIMAEAFF